Presented here are 5 T cell receptor beta chains from one specimen sequenced in a study of shared clonotypes between healthy human individuals. It was CD45RO-negative cells, positively selected for CCR7, that made up naive CD8 cells, with terminally differentiated effector memory CD45RA+ cells excluded. The protocol was immunoSEQ multiplex PCR, while the TCRdb copy is restricted to in-frame clones and leaves out a portion. Among around 600,000 clones listed, nearly 98% were seen once. Source material: naive CD8+ T cells sorted from blood. The receptors originated from a man aged 30 to 45 in good health.

The chain carries TRBV15 and TRBJ2-5; TRBD1 matches at 10 bases. Germline assignment: CDR1 LNHNV and CDR2 YYDKDF (reference sequence). The ends lost 3 bases at V and 3 bases at J; junction bases unmatched: 7. The CDR3 sequence is 16 residues long. CDR3: CATSRGRDRGKETQYF. The CDR3 nucleotides are TGTGCCACCAGCAGGGGCCGGGACAGGGGAAAAGAGACCCAGTACTTC.

The chain links TRBV7-9 to TRBJ2-2; 8 bases fit TRBD2. The CDR3 totals 18 residues. Losses at the gene ends were 1 base for V and 1 base for J; bases not matched to a gene: 8. Germline lookup yields CDR1 SEHNR and CDR2 FQNEAQ (reference sequence). CDR3 loop: CASSLDIMREENTGELFF. The CDR3 nucleotides are TGTGCCAGCAGCTTAGACATTATGCGGGAGGAGAACACCGGGGAGCTGTTTTTT.

V is TRBV9 and J is TRBJ2-3, with TRBD2 matching over 8 bases. Trimming cost V 4 bases and J 0 bases; bases outside gene matches: 10. CDR1 and CDR2 from the germline V gene are SGDLS and YYNGEE. The CDR3 runs to 17 residues. The CDR3 DNA follows: TGTGCCAGCAGCCCGATGGGGGGCGGGAGGAGCACAGATACGCAGTATTTT. This gives the protein CASSPMGGGRSTDTQYF.

The chain is built from TRBV6-5 and TRBJ2-1; 7 bases line up with TRBD1. This CDR3 has 14 residues. The V segment lost 5 bases and the J segment 6 bases; nucleotides outside the gene matches: 7. The germline CDR1 and CDR2 sequences are MNHEY and SVGAGI. The CDR3 is CASSHTGQINEQFF. CDR3 DNA: TGTGCCAGCAGTCACACGGGACAGATCAATGAGCAGTTCTTC.

The rearrangement uses TRBV14 and TRBJ2-7, with a tentative D call TRBD1 (7 bases). CDR1 SGHDN and CDR2 FVKESK come from the germline V gene. The CDR3 is 16 amino acids. The V end lost 4 bases, the J end lost 0 bases, and 16 bases lay between the germline ends. The CDR3 loop reads CASSRPQGGSSYEQYF. In DNA form, the CDR3 reads TGTGCCAGCAGCCGTCCTCAGGGGGGTAGCTCCTACGAGCAGTACTTC.